The present entry profiles one T cell receptor (beta chain) with its context. How the authors handled the data: Estimated nucleated cell counts came from reference gene primer amplification. Sequencing was performed with immunoSEQ multiplex PCR; in TCRdb, only in-frame clones are kept and a portion is missing. Clone size and the V and J calls come from that table; the DNA yielded D and trimming. The table includes about 140,000 clones, approximately 85% detected once. The data were taken from a study of blood T cell repertoires in COVID-19. Study in general: Material from acute and convalescent COVID-19 was sourced from the United States, Italy and Spain. The analysed material was cDNA or gDNA that came from T cells, B-cell-depleted T cells, or PBMCs.

The CDR3 totals 16 residues. V dropped 2 bases and J dropped 6; count of bases not matched to a gene: 12. Germline V gives CDR1 SEHNR, CDR2 FQNEAQ (reference sequence). V and J are TRBV7-9 and TRBJ2-7; 8 bases match TRBD1. This receptor was taken from a woman older than 75 with acute or convalescent COVID-19. The sequencing input was peripheral blood. The CDR3 DNA sequence: TGTGCCAGCAGCTTAAGCGCAGGGGGCCCGGCTATCGAGCAGTACTTC. This gives the protein CASSLSAGGPAIEQYF. Together with reference TRBV7-9 and TRBJ2-7, the CDR3 gives the full variable domain: DTGVSQNPRHKITKRGQNVTFRCDPISEHNRLYWYRQTLGQGPEFLTYFQNEAQLEKSRLLSDRFSAERPKGSFSTLEIQRTEQGDSAMYLCASSLSAGGPAIEQYFGPGTRLTVT.